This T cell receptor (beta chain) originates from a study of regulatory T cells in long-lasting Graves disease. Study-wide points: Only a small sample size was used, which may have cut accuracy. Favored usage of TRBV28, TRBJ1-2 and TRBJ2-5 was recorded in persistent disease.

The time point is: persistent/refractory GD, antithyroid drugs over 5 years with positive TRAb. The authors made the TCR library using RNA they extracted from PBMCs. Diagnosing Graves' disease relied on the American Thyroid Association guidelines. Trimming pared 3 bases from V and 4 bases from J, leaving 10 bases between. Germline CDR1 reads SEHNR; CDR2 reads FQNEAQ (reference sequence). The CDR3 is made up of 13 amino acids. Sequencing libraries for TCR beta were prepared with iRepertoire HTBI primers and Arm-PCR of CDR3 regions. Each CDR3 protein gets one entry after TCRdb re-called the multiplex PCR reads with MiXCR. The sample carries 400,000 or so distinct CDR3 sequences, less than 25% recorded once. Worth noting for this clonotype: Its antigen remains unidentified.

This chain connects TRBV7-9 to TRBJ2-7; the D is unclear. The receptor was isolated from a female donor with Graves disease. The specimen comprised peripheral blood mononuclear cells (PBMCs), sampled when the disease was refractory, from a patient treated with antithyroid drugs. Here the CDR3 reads CASSFLTEYEQYF. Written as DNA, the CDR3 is TGTGCCAGCAGCTTCCTGACGGAGTACGAGCAGTACTTC.